This T cell receptor (beta chain) was identified during a study of CD8 T cells in ankylosing spondylitis (dated by TCRdb to the late 2010s). For the wider study: The study set out to find disease-linked TCR variants by profiling T cell receptor beta repertoires in ankylosing spondylitis patients and healthy donors. In total, the full study cohort was made up of nearly 110 healthy donors and approximately 24 ankylosing spondylitis patients. Peripheral blood was sampled, and synovial fluid was also collected from ankylosing spondylitis patients.

Sequencer: Illumina HiSeq 2500. TCR beta libraries were prepared by quantitative 5'-RACE with molecular barcodes. Per the source publication's procedure: Disease-linked TCR variants were identified with a new computational method built on a probabilistic model of VDJ rearrangement. TCRdb took the public reads, trimmed them with fastp at Q25, ran MiXCR for clone calling and kept in-frame beta chains. Every entry covers one CDR3 protein and lists the most common genes and DNA from its rows. The authors' filters were not applied to this entry. This sample is represented by about 800,000 distinct CDR3 sequences; approximately 12% of them were singletons. The ten largest clones take up roughly 0.51% of the sample. This clonotype came up many times. The antigen it binds to is not known. Its ends do not fully match the called genes, so a read error is possible. The germline V gene encodes CDR1 SGHRS and CDR2 YFSETQ. The CDR3 has 13 amino acids, counting the end cysteine and phenylalanine. Only the CDR3 part of the read is kept: 39 bases, read in frame from the first base.

Overall study outcomes, separate from this receptor: Some TCR beta motif variants had previously been reported in synovial fluid and blood of reactive arthritis patients, which suggested common disease-initiation mechanisms. According to the report, matched synovial fluid samples from ankylosing spondylitis patients were significantly enriched for the disease-linked clones. Blood from ankylosing spondylitis patients appeared to be characterized by a TCR beta motif made up of under ten highly homologous amino acid variants. The disease-linked clones showed a CD8+ phenotype and occurred at relatively low frequencies in peripheral blood.

The clonotype was recovered from a male donor with ankylosing spondylitis. The sequence is built from TRBV5-1 and TRBJ1-1; a tentative D match to TRBD1 spans 5 bases. Sequenced: blood, either unsorted or a sorted T cell fraction (not recorded which). The bases are TGTGCCAGCAGCTTAGCAGGGTTCACTGAAGCTTTCTTT. The resulting protein is CASSLAGFTEAFF.